Listed below are T cell receptor beta chains from one sample, sequenced in a study. TCRdb re-called the 5' RACE reads through MiXCR, storing one row per CDR3 protein. The table lists approximately 40,000 distinct CDR3 sequences, approximately 22% of them singletons. The sequencing input was Tregs sorted from blood. The source is a female donor with breast cancer. The CDR3 runs from the conserved cysteine through the conserved F or W. Each record gives: clone size, D gene, J gene, V gene, CDR3 DNA, CDR3 protein. D genes are given only for firm matches. Expanded clones get a size class; other rows say once, few or many, or leave the size out.

clone_size: .; d_call: .; j_call: TRBJ1-5; v_call: TRBV12-3/TRBV12-4; cdr3_nt: TGTGCCAGCAGCCGCGGGACAAGAAATCAGCCCCAGCATTTT; cdr3_aa: CASSRGTRNQPQHF
clone_size: many; d_call: TRBD1; j_call: TRBJ2-1; v_call: TRBV5-1; cdr3_nt: TGCGCCAGCAGCACCCAGGGGGCAGGCAATGAGCAGTTCTTC; cdr3_aa: CASSTQGAGNEQFF
clone_size: .; d_call: TRBD1; j_call: TRBJ1-2; v_call: TRBV12-3/TRBV12-4; cdr3_nt: TGTGCCAGCAGTTTAGGCATCGGGGACAGGGACGGCTACACCTTC; cdr3_aa: CASSLGIGDRDGYTF
clone_size: many; d_call: .; j_call: TRBJ2-1; v_call: TRBV5-6; cdr3_nt: TGTGCCAGCAGCGCCACAAAGATGGGTGAGCAGTTCTTC; cdr3_aa: CASSATKMGEQFF
clone_size: .; d_call: .; j_call: TRBJ2-1; v_call: TRBV7-2; cdr3_nt: TGTGCCAGCAGCTTAGGTGTGGGAACTACGCGGCTCTTC; cdr3_aa: CASSLGVGTTRLF
clone_size: medium-sized; d_call: .; j_call: TRBJ1-1; v_call: TRBV12-3/TRBV12-4; cdr3_nt: TGTGCCAGCAGTTCCGGACCTGAAGCTTTCTTT; cdr3_aa: CASSSGPEAFF
clone_size: many; d_call: .; j_call: TRBJ1-6; v_call: TRBV6-5; cdr3_nt: TGTGCCAGCAGTTACTCGAATGCCAGGGGAACGTCACCCCTCCACTTT; cdr3_aa: CASSYSNARGTSPLHF
clone_size: .; d_call: TRBD2; j_call: TRBJ2-7; v_call: TRBV28; cdr3_nt: TGTGCCTGCAGTTTGAGACTAGCGGCCACCTACGAGCAGTACTTC; cdr3_aa: CACSLRLAATYEQYF
clone_size: .; d_call: .; j_call: TRBJ2-7; v_call: TRBV20-1; cdr3_nt: TGCAGTGGAGGGGCGCGGCTCTCCTACGAGAAGTACTTC; cdr3_aa: CSGGARLSYEKYF
clone_size: .; d_call: TRBD2; j_call: TRBJ2-6; v_call: TRBV2; cdr3_nt: TGTGCCAGCAGGTGGACTAGCGGGCTTGCCTCTGGGGCCAACGTCCTGACTTTC; cdr3_aa: CASRWTSGLASGANVLTF
clone_size: many; d_call: .; j_call: TRBJ2-3; v_call: TRBV6-5; cdr3_nt: TGTGCCAGCAGTTACACAACCGGGACCGGAGCAGATACGCAGTATTTT; cdr3_aa: CASSYTTGTGADTQYF
clone_size: few; d_call: .; j_call: TRBJ2-3; v_call: TRBV20-1; cdr3_nt: TGCAGTGCTAGGTTTAAACTCACAGATACGCAGTATTTT; cdr3_aa: CSARFKLTDTQYF
clone_size: .; d_call: .; j_call: TRBJ2-3; v_call: TRBV12-3/TRBV12-4; cdr3_nt: TGTGCCAGCAGTCATGGGGTGGATACGCAGTATTTT; cdr3_aa: CASSHGVDTQYF
clone_size: .; d_call: .; j_call: TRBJ1-5; v_call: TRBV28; cdr3_nt: TGTGCCAGCAGTTATCGGGCAGATAGCAATCAGCCCCAGCATTTT; cdr3_aa: CASSYRADSNQPQHF
clone_size: medium-sized; d_call: TRBD2; j_call: TRBJ2-2; v_call: TRBV5-1; cdr3_nt: TGCGCCAGCAGGGGACTAGCGAACACCGGGGAGCTGTTTTTT; cdr3_aa: CASRGLANTGELFF
clone_size: .; d_call: TRBD2; j_call: TRBJ2-7; v_call: TRBV28; cdr3_nt: TGTGCCAGCAGTCTTCTAGCGGACTCCTACGAGCAGTACTTC; cdr3_aa: CASSLLADSYEQYF
clone_size: many; d_call: TRBD2; j_call: TRBJ2-3; v_call: TRBV7-7; cdr3_nt: TGTGCCAGCAGCTTGGGGGGGGCAGATACGCAGTATTTT; cdr3_aa: CASSLGGADTQYF
clone_size: many; d_call: .; j_call: TRBJ2-3; v_call: TRBV5-1; cdr3_nt: TGCGCCAGCAGCTTCTCCGTGGACACAGATACGCAGTATTTT; cdr3_aa: CASSFSVDTDTQYF
clone_size: many; d_call: TRBD1; j_call: TRBJ1-1; v_call: TRBV5-1; cdr3_nt: TGCGCCAGCAGCTTGCCCCTGGGACAGGGATACACTGAAGCTTTCTTT; cdr3_aa: CASSLPLGQGYTEAFF
clone_size: .; d_call: .; j_call: TRBJ2-6; v_call: TRBV25-1; cdr3_nt: TGTGCCAGCACCCCTCACACAGACATTTCTGGGGCCAACGTCCTGACTTTC; cdr3_aa: CASTPHTDISGANVLTF
clone_size: .; d_call: .; j_call: TRBJ2-7; v_call: TRBV4-1; cdr3_nt: TGCGCCAGCAGCCAACAGGCATCTTGGACCTACGAGCAGTACTTC; cdr3_aa: CASSQQASWTYEQYF
clone_size: .; d_call: TRBD1; j_call: TRBJ2-7; v_call: TRBV6-2/TRBV6-3; cdr3_nt: TGTGCCAGCAGTTCCCGCCCGACAGGGGTGATCTACGAGCAGTACTTC; cdr3_aa: CASSSRPTGVIYEQYF
clone_size: many; d_call: .; j_call: TRBJ2-3; v_call: TRBV27; cdr3_nt: TGTGCCAGCAGTTGGGGTAGCAGGGCAGATACGCAGTATTTT; cdr3_aa: CASSWGSRADTQYF
clone_size: .; d_call: .; j_call: TRBJ1-2; v_call: TRBV27; cdr3_nt: TGTGCCGGCAGTACACCCCAGGGACACCGTTATGGCTACACCTTC; cdr3_aa: CAGSTPQGHRYGYTF
clone_size: .; d_call: TRBD2; j_call: TRBJ2-1; v_call: TRBV4-1; cdr3_nt: TGCGCCAGCAGCTCGGGACTAGCAAGCTCCTACAATGAGCAGTTCTTC; cdr3_aa: CASSSGLASSYNEQFF
clone_size: .; d_call: .; j_call: TRBJ2-2; v_call: TRBV6-5; cdr3_nt: TGTGCCAGCAGGTTTCTAGGGGACACCGGGGAGCTGTTTTTT; cdr3_aa: CASRFLGDTGELFF
clone_size: .; d_call: .; j_call: TRBJ2-7; v_call: TRBV5-5; cdr3_nt: TGTGCCAGCAGTACAAGGACCCAATCCTACGAGCAGTCCTTC; cdr3_aa: CASSTRTQSYEQSF
clone_size: few; d_call: .; j_call: TRBJ2-7; v_call: TRBV7-3; cdr3_nt: TGTGCCAGCAGCTTAGGCGTGACCTACGAGCAGTACTTC; cdr3_aa: CASSLGVTYEQYF
clone_size: many; d_call: .; j_call: TRBJ2-2; v_call: TRBV5-1; cdr3_nt: TGCGCCGGCCGTGAGGACCCCAACTTCACCGGGGAGCTGTTTTTT; cdr3_aa: CAGREDPNFTGELFF
clone_size: many; d_call: .; j_call: TRBJ2-7; v_call: TRBV4-1; cdr3_nt: TGCGCCAGCAGCCATGCGTCGACCTACGAGCAGTACTTC; cdr3_aa: CASSHASTYEQYF
clone_size: many; d_call: .; j_call: TRBJ1-6; v_call: TRBV28; cdr3_nt: TGTGCCAGCAGCCTTAGCCCTAATTCACCCCTCCACTTT; cdr3_aa: CASSLSPNSPLHF
clone_size: few; d_call: .; j_call: TRBJ1-5; v_call: TRBV12-3/TRBV12-4; cdr3_nt: TGTGCCAGCAGTTTAGCGTTCGGGGGCAATCAGCCCCAGCATTTT; cdr3_aa: CASSLAFGGNQPQHF
clone_size: .; d_call: TRBD1; j_call: TRBJ2-7; v_call: TRBV4-1; cdr3_nt: TGCGCCAGCAGCCAGGGGGGACAGGGTCCCTACGAGCAGTACTTC; cdr3_aa: CASSQGGQGPYEQYF
clone_size: .; d_call: .; j_call: TRBJ1-2; v_call: TRBV7-9; cdr3_nt: TGTGCCAGCAGCCACCAAGTACCCACAGGCACCTATGGCTACACCTTC; cdr3_aa: CASSHQVPTGTYGYTF
clone_size: .; d_call: TRBD2; j_call: TRBJ2-7; v_call: TRBV7-3; cdr3_nt: TGTGCCAGCAGCATCAGCGGGAACGAGCAGTACTTC; cdr3_aa: CASSISGNEQYF
clone_size: few; d_call: .; j_call: TRBJ2-2; v_call: TRBV9; cdr3_nt: TGTGCCAGCAGCGTTTACAGGGAAACCGGGGAGCTGTTTTTT; cdr3_aa: CASSVYRETGELFF
clone_size: many; d_call: .; j_call: TRBJ2-1; v_call: TRBV6-5; cdr3_nt: TGTGCCAGCAGAAACCCCGGGACAAGTAAGACTGAGCAGTTCTTC; cdr3_aa: CASRNPGTSKTEQFF
clone_size: .; d_call: .; j_call: TRBJ2-5; v_call: TRBV7-7; cdr3_nt: TGTGCTAGCAGCTCTCAGGACTTTGAGACCCAGTACTTC; cdr3_aa: CASSSQDFETQYF
clone_size: .; d_call: TRBD1; j_call: TRBJ2-1; v_call: TRBV15; cdr3_nt: TGTGCCGCCAGCACACCGACAGGGTCCTACAATGAGCAGTTCTTC; cdr3_aa: CAASTPTGSYNEQFF
clone_size: .; d_call: .; j_call: TRBJ1-1; v_call: TRBV7-9; cdr3_nt: TGTGCCAGCAGACCGGCTGGGGGAGACACTGAAGCTTTCTTT; cdr3_aa: CASRPAGGDTEAFF
clone_size: .; d_call: TRBD1; j_call: TRBJ1-4; v_call: TRBV12-3/TRBV12-4; cdr3_nt: TGTGCCAGCAGCCATCGACAGGGTGATGAAAAACTGTTTTTT; cdr3_aa: CASSHRQGDEKLFF
clone_size: many; d_call: .; j_call: TRBJ2-1; v_call: TRBV9; cdr3_nt: TGTGCCAGCACCTTCGGCCTTGGGAGTGGAGATGAGCAGTTCTTC; cdr3_aa: CASTFGLGSGDEQFF
clone_size: .; d_call: .; j_call: TRBJ2-5; v_call: TRBV4-2; cdr3_nt: TGTGCCAGCAGCCAAGAGGGGAGAGAGGCCCAGTACTTC; cdr3_aa: CASSQEGREAQYF
clone_size: few; d_call: .; j_call: TRBJ2-7; v_call: TRBV20-1; cdr3_nt: TGCAGTGCCCACCTGCGAATAGCGGCCTACGAGCAGTACTTC; cdr3_aa: CSAHLRIAAYEQYF
clone_size: .; d_call: .; j_call: TRBJ2-5; v_call: TRBV20-1; cdr3_nt: TGCAGTGCTACCCCGCAGGAGACCCAGTACTTC; cdr3_aa: CSATPQETQYF
clone_size: many; d_call: .; j_call: TRBJ1-2; v_call: TRBV4-1; cdr3_nt: TGCGCCAGCAGCCCCGTAGACACCACTAACTATGGCTACACCTTC; cdr3_aa: CASSPVDTTNYGYTF
clone_size: .; d_call: .; j_call: TRBJ2-5; v_call: TRBV18; cdr3_nt: TGTGCCATCTCACCAGAGGGAAAGCAAGAGACCCAGTACTTC; cdr3_aa: CAISPEGKQETQYF
clone_size: few; d_call: .; j_call: TRBJ2-2; v_call: TRBV7-2; cdr3_nt: TGTGCCAGCAGCCGGCCGGGGGCCGGGGAGCTGTTTTTT; cdr3_aa: CASSRPGAGELFF
clone_size: few; d_call: TRBD1; j_call: TRBJ2-6; v_call: TRBV7-3; cdr3_nt: TGTGCCAGCAGCCCACAGGGGAACGTCCTCTCTGGGGCCAACGTCCTGACTTTC; cdr3_aa: CASSPQGNVLSGANVLTF
clone_size: few; d_call: .; j_call: TRBJ1-5; v_call: TRBV28; cdr3_nt: TGTGCCAGCAGGCGGGACCCTGGGATTGGTCAGCCCCAGCATTTT; cdr3_aa: CASRRDPGIGQPQHF
clone_size: .; d_call: .; j_call: TRBJ1-3; v_call: TRBV18; cdr3_nt: TGTGCCAGCTCACCTTCACGAGGGGGCTCTGGAAACACCATATATTTT; cdr3_aa: CASSPSRGGSGNTIYF
clone_size: .; d_call: TRBD2; j_call: TRBJ2-5; v_call: TRBV7-8; cdr3_nt: TGTGCCAGCAGCACAACAGCAGCGGGACAAGAGACCCAGTACTTC; cdr3_aa: CASSTTAAGQETQYF
clone_size: few; d_call: .; j_call: TRBJ2-3; v_call: TRBV5-1; cdr3_nt: TGCGCCAGCAGCTTCGAGACTAGTATCACAGATACGCAGTATTTT; cdr3_aa: CASSFETSITDTQYF